These 19 T cell receptor beta chains were sequenced from one sample in a study of T cell responses to AZD1222 COVID-19 vaccine listed by TCRdb under 2021. The time point label, as the study defines it: baseline before first vaccination. The library was made by the immunoSEQ multiplex PCR assay. The table was pulled from immuneACCESS by TCRdb, which kept in-frame rearrangements only. Such tables lose some clones; where checked, under half of the loss comes from unresolved V genes, and the rest has no known cause. For this sample there are approximately 110,000 clones; approximately 91% appear just once. The leading ten clones occupy around a sixth of the sample. The specimen was peripheral blood, collected on day 0 of AZD1222 vaccination. The source of these receptors is an adult in good health.

This rearrangement joins TRBV9 to TRBJ1-2, with 10 bases aligning to TRBD1. Germline V CDR1 and CDR2: SGDLS, YYNGEE. Trimming at V came to 4 bases and at J to 8 bases, leaving 14 bases not matched to a gene. The CDR3 runs to 16 residues. The CDR3 is CASSPPRGGQGIGYTF. CDR3 nucleotide sequence: TGTGCCAGCAGCCCCCCTCGTGGGGGACAGGGGATCGGCTACACCTTC.

The chain recombines TRBV5-1 with TRBJ1-3; D remains unclear. Germline values: CDR1 SGHRS, CDR2 YFSETQ. There are 14 residues in the CDR3. V gave up 2 bases and J gave up 0 bases, with 6 bases separating them. The CDR3 reads CASSLVASGNTIYF. The CDR3 nucleotides read TGCGCCAGCAGCTTAGTAGCCTCTGGAAACACCATATATTTT. Full variable domain (missing parts from reference TRBV5-1 and TRBJ1-3): KAGVTQTPRYLIKTRGQQVTLSCSPISGHRSVSWYQQTPGQGLQFLFEYFSETQRNKGNFPGRFSGRQFSNSRSEMNVSTLELGDSALYLCASSLVASGNTIYFGEGSWLTVV.

The V and J genes are TRBV2 and TRBJ2-1; the D gene is possibly TRBD2 (6 bases). This CDR3 spans 15 amino acids. Germline V CDR1 and CDR2: SNHLY, FYNNEI. With 8 bases removed from V and 0 bases from J, the gap between germline ends came to 14 bases. The CDR3 is CASSVKRASYNEQFF. For the CDR3, the DNA is TGTGCCAGCTCGGTAAAGCGGGCCTCCTACAATGAGCAGTTCTTC.

V gene TRBV6-5 combines with J gene TRBJ2-3; 10 bases are shared with TRBD2. CDR3 length: 14 residues. Germline CDR1 MNHEY, CDR2 SVGAGI. The junction had 5 bases not matched to a gene; V was cut back by 3 bases and J by 8 bases. The CDR3: CASSYLAGESTQYF. The CDR3 DNA follows: TGTGCCAGCAGTTATCTAGCGGGGGAAAGTACGCAGTATTTT.

The genes are TRBV11-2 and TRBJ2-1; D may be TRBD1 or TRBD2 (6 bases each). CDR1 and CDR2 (germline): SGHAT, FQNNGV. The length of the CDR3 is 14 residues. V was shortened by 2 bases and J by 10 bases, with 15 bases between the two germline ends. The CDR3: CASSLSRDGGEQFF. The CDR3 DNA reads as TGTGCCAGCAGCTTAAGCAGGGACGGGGGCGAGCAGTTCTTC.

The chain combines TRBV28 with TRBJ2-7; 13 nucleotides match TRBD2. V gave up 4 bases and J gave up 6 bases; unmatched junction bases: 6. The germline CDR1 and CDR2 sequences are MDHEN and SYDVKM. The CDR3 has 15 amino acids. In DNA, the CDR3 is TGTGCCAGCAGTTCGGGTGGACTAGCGGGGGTCGAGCAGTACTTC. Its protein is CASSSGGLAGVEQYF. Full variable domain (missing parts from reference TRBV28 and TRBJ2-7): DVKVTQSSRYLVKRTGEKVFLECVQDMDHENMFWYRQDPGLGLRLIYFSYDVKMKEKGDIPEGYSVSREKKERFSLILESASTNQTSMYLCASSSGGLAGVEQYFGPGTRLTVT.

The J gene is TRBJ1-5, the V gene TRBV19; 7 bases match TRBD1. CDR1 and CDR2 from the germline V gene are LNHDA and SQIVND (reference sequence). The CDR3 runs to 15 residues. The V segment lost 10 bases and the J segment 0 bases; nucleotides outside the gene matches: 9. Here the CDR3 reads CATEDRAYSNQPQHF. As DNA, the CDR3 is TGTGCCACTGAAGACAGGGCTTATAGCAATCAGCCCCAGCATTTT.

In DNA, the CDR3 is TGTGCCAGCAGTAAGGGGACAGGGGGCTTCGTGAACACTGAAGCTTTCTTT. Its translation: CASSKGTGGFVNTEAFF. The rearrangement uses TRBV6-2 or TRBV6-3 and TRBJ1-1, with 12 bases fitting TRBD1. V lost 5 bases, J lost 0 bases, and 7 bases stayed unmatched. Germline assignment: CDR1 MNHEY and CDR2 SVGEGT. The CDR3 contains 17 residues.

This sequence joins TRBV12-3 or TRBV12-4 and TRBJ2-7; TRBD1 might be the D (6 bases). This CDR3 comprises 13 residues. Between the trimmed V and J ends, which lost 6 bases and 7 bases, there was a span of 16 bases. This chain's CDR3 is CASSLTGSGEQYF. DNA for the CDR3: TGTGCCAGCAGCCTGACAGGCTCGGGAGAGCAGTACTTC.

The V gene is TRBV9, the J gene TRBJ1-6, with a possible D match to TRBD1 (5 bases). Trimming removed 0 bases from V and 7 bases from J, with 14 bases in between. Germline lookup yields CDR1 SGDLS and CDR2 YYNGEE. The CDR3 runs 16 residues. For the CDR3, the DNA is TGTGCCAGCAGCGTAGGTCCGGACACCGGAAATTCACCCCTCCACTTT. This gives the protein CASSVGPDTGNSPLHF.

The chain carries TRBV28 and TRBJ2-4; D is ambiguous. This CDR3 is 14 amino acids long. Germline loops: CDR1 MDHEN, CDR2 SYDVKM. The V end lost 6 bases, the J end lost 3 bases, and 12 bases lay between the germline ends. The CDR3 nucleotides read TGTGCCAGCAGGCAGAGCCGCGGCAAAAACATTCAGTACTTC. Translation: CASRQSRGKNIQYF.

This clone was seen just once. V gene TRBV28 combines with J gene TRBJ2-7; a weak D match, TRBD2 (6 bases). Germline-derived CDR1 and CDR2 are MDHEN and SYDVKM. The CDR3 runs 16 residues. Trimming left V 5 bases short and J 7 bases short, with 24 bases between. The CDR3 region is CASSEPPGYLAGEQYF. In nucleotides, the CDR3 is TGTGCCAGCAGTGAACCACCCGGATATCTGGCGGGGGAGCAGTACTTC.

This clone was recorded only once. The chain links TRBV24-1 to TRBJ2-2; D possibly corresponds to TRBD1 (5 bases). The V gene lost 8 bases and the J gene lost 3 bases, with 12 bases spanning the gap. Germline V CDR1 and CDR2: KGHDR, SFDVKD. The CDR3 loop spans 14 amino acids. The CDR3 DNA is TGTGCCACCAAAGTAGGGGCAGACACCGGGGAGCTGTTTTTT. Residues: CATKVGADTGELFF.

The V and J genes are TRBV19 and TRBJ1-1, with D tentatively TRBD1 (5 bases). Per the germline V gene, CDR1 is LNHDA and CDR2 is SQIVND (reference sequence). V was shortened by 6 bases and J by 3 bases, with 17 bases between the two germline ends. This CDR3 contains 15 residues. This chain's CDR3 is CASSPGLRVDTEAFF. The CDR3 nucleotides read TGTGCCAGTAGCCCGGGACTCAGGGTGGACACTGAAGCTTTCTTT.

The chain is built from TRBV19 and TRBJ1-5; no definite D call. The CDR3 spans 17 residues. Trimming took off 5 bases at V and 1 base at J, with 18 bases between the two ends. Germline values: CDR1 LNHDA, CDR2 SQIVND (reference sequence). Written as DNA, the CDR3 is TGTGCCAGTAGTCCCCTCGGACGGACCAAAAGCAATCAGCCCCAGCATTTT. It encodes CASSPLGRTKSNQPQHF.

This chain uses TRBV28 with TRBJ1-2, with D uncertain. V lost 2 bases, J lost 7 bases, and 8 bases lay in between. This CDR3 is 12 amino acids long. Germline lookup yields CDR1 MDHEN and CDR2 SYDVKM. CDR3 nucleotide sequence: TGTGCCAGCAGTTTAATTGGATCTGGCTACACCTTC. Its protein product is CASSLIGSGYTF.

CDR3 loop: CASSYSGTGTNEQYF. The CDR3 DNA reads as TGTGCCAGCAGTTACTCCGGGACAGGGACGAACGAGCAGTACTTC. The V and J genes are TRBV6-2 or TRBV6-3 and TRBJ2-7; 9 nucleotides line up with TRBD1. The germline V gene encodes CDR1 MNHEY and CDR2 SVGEGT. J gave up 5 bases and V 0 bases, and 5 bases lay outside the gene matches. The CDR3 contains 15 residues.

Written as DNA, the CDR3 is TGTGCCAGCAGCCAAGATTATGAAAAACTGTTTTTT. Translating gives CASSQDYEKLFF. J is TRBJ1-4 and V is TRBV3-1 (or the pseudogene TRBV3-2); no clear D. Trimming took off 0 bases at V and 6 bases at J, with 2 bases between the two ends. Germline loops: CDR1 LGHDT, CDR2 YNNKEL (reference sequence). This CDR3 region has 12 residues.

This chain joins TRBV9 and TRBJ1-3; no definite D call. Trimming pared 0 bases from V and 5 bases from J, leaving 12 bases between. CDR1 SGDLS and CDR2 YYNGEE come from the germline V gene. This CDR3 region has 15 residues. The CDR3 is CASSVEATPRNTIYF. The CDR3 region has the DNA TGTGCCAGCAGCGTAGAGGCGACACCGAGAAACACCATATATTTT.